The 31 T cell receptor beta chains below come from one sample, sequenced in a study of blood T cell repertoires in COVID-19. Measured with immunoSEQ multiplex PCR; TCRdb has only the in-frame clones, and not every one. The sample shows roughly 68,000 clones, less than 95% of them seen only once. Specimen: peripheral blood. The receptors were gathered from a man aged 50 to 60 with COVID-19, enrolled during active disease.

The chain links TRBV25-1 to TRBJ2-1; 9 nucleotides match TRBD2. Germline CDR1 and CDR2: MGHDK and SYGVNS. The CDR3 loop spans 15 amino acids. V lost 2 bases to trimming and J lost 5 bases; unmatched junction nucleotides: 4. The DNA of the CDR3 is TGTGCCAGCAGTGAAATACTAGCGGGTAACAATGAGCAGTTCTTC. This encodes CASSEILAGNNEQFF. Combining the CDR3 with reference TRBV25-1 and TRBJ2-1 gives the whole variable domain EADIYQTPRYLVIGTGKKITLECSQTMGHDKMYWYQQDPGMELHLIHYSYGVNSTEKGDLSSESTVSRIRTEHFPLTLESARPSHTSQYLCASSEILAGNNEQFFGPGTRLTVL.

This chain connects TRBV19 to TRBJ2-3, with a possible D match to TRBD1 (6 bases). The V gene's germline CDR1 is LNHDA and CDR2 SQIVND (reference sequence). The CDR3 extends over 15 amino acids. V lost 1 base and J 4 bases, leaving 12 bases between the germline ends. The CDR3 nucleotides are TGTGCCAGTAGTATAGGGGCAGGGGCGCCAGATACGCAGTATTTT. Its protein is CASSIGAGAPDTQYF.

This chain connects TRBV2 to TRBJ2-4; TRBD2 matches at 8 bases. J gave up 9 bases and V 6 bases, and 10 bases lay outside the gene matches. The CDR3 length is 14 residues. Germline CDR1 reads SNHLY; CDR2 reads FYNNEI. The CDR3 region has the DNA TGTGCCAGCAGGCCGGGACTAGTGGTAGTCATTCAGTACTTC. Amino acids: CASRPGLVVVIQYF.

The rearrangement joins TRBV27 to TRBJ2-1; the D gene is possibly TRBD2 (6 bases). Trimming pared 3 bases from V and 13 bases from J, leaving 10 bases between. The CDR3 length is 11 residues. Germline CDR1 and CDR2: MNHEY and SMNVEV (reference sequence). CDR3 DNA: TGTGCCAGCAGTTTCGGGGGATATCAGTTCTTC. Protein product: CASSFGGYQFF.

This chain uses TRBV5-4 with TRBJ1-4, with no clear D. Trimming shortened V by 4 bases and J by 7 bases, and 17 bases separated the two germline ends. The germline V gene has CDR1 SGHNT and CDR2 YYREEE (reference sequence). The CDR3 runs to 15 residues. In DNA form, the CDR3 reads TGTGCCAGCAGCCTACGAGGAGGGCGGAGTGAAAAACTGTTTTTT. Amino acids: CASSLRGGRSEKLFF.

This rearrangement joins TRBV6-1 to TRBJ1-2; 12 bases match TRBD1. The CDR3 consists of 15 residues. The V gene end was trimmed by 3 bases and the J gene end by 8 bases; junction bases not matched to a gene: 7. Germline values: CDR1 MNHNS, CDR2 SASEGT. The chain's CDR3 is CASSDMGQGAPGYTF. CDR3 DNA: TGTGCCAGCAGTGATATGGGACAGGGGGCGCCCGGCTACACCTTC.

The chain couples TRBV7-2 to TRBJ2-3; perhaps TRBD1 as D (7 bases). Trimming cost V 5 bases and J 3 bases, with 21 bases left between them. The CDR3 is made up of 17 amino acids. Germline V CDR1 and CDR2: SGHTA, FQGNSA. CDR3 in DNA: TGTGCCAGCAGCACCCGGACAGGACGGGAGAGAACAGATACGCAGTATTTT. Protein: CASSTRTGRERTDTQYF.

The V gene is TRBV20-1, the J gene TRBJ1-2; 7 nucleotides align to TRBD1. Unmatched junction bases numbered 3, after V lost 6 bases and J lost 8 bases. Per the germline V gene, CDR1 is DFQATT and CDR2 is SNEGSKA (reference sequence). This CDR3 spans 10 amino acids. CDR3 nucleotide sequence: TGCAGTGCCGTAGGGGGCGGCTACACCTTC. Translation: CSAVGGGYTF.

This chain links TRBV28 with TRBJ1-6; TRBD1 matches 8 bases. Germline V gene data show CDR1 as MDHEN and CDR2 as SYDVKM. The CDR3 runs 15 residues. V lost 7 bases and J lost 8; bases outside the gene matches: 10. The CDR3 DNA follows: TGTGCCAGCACCCGGCGGACAGGGCTACATTCACCCCTCCACTTT. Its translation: CASTRRTGLHSPLHF.

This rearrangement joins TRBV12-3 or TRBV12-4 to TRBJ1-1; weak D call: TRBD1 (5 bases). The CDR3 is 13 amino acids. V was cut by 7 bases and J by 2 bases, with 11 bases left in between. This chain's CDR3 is CASNLGGNTEAFF. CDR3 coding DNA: TGTGCCAGCAATCTCGGGGGTAACACTGAAGCTTTCTTT.

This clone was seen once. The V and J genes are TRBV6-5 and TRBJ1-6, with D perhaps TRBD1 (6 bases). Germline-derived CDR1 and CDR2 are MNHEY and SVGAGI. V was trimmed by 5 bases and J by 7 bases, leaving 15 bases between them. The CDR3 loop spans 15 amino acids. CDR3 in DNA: TGTGCCAGCAGTCAACACACAGGGAACAATTCACCCCTCCACTTT. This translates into CASSQHTGNNSPLHF.

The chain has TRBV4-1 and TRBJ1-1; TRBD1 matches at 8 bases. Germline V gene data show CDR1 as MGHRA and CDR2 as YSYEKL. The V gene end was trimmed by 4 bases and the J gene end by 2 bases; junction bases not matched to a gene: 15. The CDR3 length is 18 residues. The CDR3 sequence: CASSRSVWTGNINTEAFF. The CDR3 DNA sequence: TGCGCCAGCAGCCGTTCCGTTTGGACAGGGAATATTAACACTGAAGCTTTCTTT.

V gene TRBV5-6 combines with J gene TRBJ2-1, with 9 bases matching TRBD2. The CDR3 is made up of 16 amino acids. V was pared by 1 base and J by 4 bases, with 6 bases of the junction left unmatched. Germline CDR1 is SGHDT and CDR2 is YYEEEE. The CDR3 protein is CASSLISGSAYNEQFF. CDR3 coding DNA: TGTGCCAGCAGCTTGATTAGCGGGAGCGCATACAATGAGCAGTTCTTC. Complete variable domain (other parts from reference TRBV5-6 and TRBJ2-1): DAGVTQSPTHLIKTRGQQVTLRCSPKSGHDTVSWYQQALGQGPQFIFQYYEEEERQRGNFPDRFSGHQFPNYSSELNVNALLLGDSALYLCASSLISGSAYNEQFFGPGTRLTVL.

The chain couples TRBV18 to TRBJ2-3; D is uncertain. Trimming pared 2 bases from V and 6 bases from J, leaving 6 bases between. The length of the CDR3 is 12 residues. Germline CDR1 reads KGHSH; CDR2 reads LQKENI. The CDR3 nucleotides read TGTGCCAGCTCACCAGGTCGGGATACGCAGTATTTT. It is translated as CASSPGRDTQYF. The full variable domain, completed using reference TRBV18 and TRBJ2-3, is NAGVMQNPRHLVRRRGQEARLRCSPMKGHSHVYWYRQLPEEGLKFMVYLQKENIIDESGMPKERFSAEFPKEGPSILRIQQVVRGDSAAYFCASSPGRDTQYFGPGTRLTVL.

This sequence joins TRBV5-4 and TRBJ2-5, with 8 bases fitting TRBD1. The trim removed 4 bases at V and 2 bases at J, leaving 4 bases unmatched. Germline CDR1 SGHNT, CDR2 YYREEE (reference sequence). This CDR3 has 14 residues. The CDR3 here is CASSRQGMQETQYF. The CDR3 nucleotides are TGTGCCAGCAGCCGACAGGGGATGCAAGAGACCCAGTACTTC.

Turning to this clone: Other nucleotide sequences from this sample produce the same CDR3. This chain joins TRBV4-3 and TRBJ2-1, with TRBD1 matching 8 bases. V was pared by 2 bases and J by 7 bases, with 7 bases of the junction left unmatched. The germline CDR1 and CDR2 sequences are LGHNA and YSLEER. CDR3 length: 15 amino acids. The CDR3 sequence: CASSQRPTGGNEQFF. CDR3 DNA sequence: TGCGCCAGCAGCCAACGCCCAACAGGGGGGAATGAGCAGTTCTTC.

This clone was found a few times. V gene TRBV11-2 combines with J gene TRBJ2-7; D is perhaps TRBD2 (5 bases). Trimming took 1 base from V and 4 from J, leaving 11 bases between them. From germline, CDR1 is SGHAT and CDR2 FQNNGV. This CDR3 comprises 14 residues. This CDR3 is CASSLGGEWYEQYF. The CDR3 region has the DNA TGTGCCAGCAGCTTAGGGGGAGAGTGGTACGAGCAGTACTTC.

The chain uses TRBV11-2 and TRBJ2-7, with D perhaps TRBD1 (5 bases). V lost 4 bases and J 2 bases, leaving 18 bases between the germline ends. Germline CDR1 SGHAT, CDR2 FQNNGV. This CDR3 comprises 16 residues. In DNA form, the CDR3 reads TGTGCCAGCAGCTCCGAACGGACACTAACCCCCTACGAGCAGTACTTC. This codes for CASSSERTLTPYEQYF.

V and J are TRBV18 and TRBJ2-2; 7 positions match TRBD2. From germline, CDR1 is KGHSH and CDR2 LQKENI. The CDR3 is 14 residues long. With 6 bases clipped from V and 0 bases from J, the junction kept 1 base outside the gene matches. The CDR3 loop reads CASSGGTNTGELFF. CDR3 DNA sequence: TGTGCCAGCTCGGGAGGGACGAACACCGGGGAGCTGTTTTTT.

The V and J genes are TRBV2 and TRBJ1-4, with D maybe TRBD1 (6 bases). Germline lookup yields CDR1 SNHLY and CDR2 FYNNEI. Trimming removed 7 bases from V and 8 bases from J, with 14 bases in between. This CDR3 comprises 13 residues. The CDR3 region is CASTPDSGEKLFF. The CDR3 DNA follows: TGTGCCAGCACGCCGGACAGTGGCGAAAAACTGTTTTTT. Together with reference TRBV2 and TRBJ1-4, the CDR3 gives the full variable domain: EPEVTQTPSHQVTQMGQEVILRCVPISNHLYFYWYRQILGQKVEFLVSFYNNEISEKSEIFDDQFSVERPDGSNFTLKIRSTKLEDSAMYFCASTPDSGEKLFFGSGTQLSVL.

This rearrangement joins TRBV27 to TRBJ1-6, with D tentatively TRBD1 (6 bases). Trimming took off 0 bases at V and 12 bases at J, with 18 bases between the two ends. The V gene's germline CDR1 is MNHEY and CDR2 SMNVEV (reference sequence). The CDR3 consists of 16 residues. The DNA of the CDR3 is TGTGCCAGCAGTTTATCGTCAGGACAGCCTGCCAAACCCCTCCACTTT. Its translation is CASSLSSGQPAKPLHF.

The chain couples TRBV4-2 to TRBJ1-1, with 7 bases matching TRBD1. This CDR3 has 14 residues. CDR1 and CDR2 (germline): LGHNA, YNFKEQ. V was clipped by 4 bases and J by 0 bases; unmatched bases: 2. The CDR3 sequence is CASSRDRLNTEAFF. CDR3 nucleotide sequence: TGTGCCAGCAGCCGGGACAGACTGAACACTGAAGCTTTCTTT.

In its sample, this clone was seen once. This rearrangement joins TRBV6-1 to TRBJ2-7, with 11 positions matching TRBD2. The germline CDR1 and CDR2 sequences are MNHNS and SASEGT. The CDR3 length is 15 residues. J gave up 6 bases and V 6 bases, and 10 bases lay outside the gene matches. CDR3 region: CASRDTSGSVSEQYF. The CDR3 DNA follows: TGTGCCAGCAGGGATACTAGCGGGAGTGTCAGCGAGCAGTACTTC.

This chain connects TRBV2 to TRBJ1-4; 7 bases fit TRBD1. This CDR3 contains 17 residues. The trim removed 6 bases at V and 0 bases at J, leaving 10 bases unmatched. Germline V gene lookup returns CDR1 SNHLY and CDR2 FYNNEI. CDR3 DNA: TGTGCCAGCAGGGAGGGACAGATTTTTGCAACTAATGAAAAACTGTTTTTT. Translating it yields CASREGQIFATNEKLFF.

The CDR3: CASSSGGKETQYF. DNA for the CDR3: TGTGCCAGCAGCTCCGGAGGTAAAGAGACCCAGTACTTC. The chain has TRBV5-8 and TRBJ2-5; the D gene is possibly TRBD2 (5 bases). Deletions cut 3 bases from V and 3 bases from J, with 9 bases between. This CDR3 has 13 residues. Germline V lookup: CDR1 SGHTS, CDR2 YDEGEE. Full variable domain (outside the CDR3, taken from reference TRBV5-8 and TRBJ2-5): EAGVTQSPTHLIKTRGQQATLRCSPISGHTSVYWYQQALGLGLQFLLWYDEGEERNRGNFPPRFSGRQFPNYSSELNVNALELEDSALYLCASSSGGKETQYFGPGTRLLVL.

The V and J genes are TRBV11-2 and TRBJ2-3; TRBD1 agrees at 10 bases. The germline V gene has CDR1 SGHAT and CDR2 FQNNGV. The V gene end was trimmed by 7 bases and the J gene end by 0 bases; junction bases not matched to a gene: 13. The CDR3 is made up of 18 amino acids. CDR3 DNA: TGTGCCAGCACCCGCAGGACAGGGGGGGGCTCTAGCACAGATACGCAGTATTTT. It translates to CASTRRTGGGSSTDTQYF.

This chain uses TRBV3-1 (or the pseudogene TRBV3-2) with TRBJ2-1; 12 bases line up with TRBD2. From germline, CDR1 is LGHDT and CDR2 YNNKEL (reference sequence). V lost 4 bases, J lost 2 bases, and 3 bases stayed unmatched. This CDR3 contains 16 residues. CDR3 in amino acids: CASSPWTSGAYNEQFF. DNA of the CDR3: TGTGCCAGCAGCCCCTGGACTAGCGGGGCCTACAATGAGCAGTTCTTC.

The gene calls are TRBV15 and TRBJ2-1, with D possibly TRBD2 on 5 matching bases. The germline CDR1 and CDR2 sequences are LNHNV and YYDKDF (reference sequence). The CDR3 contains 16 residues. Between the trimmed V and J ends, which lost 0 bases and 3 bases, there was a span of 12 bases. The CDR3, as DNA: TGTGCCACCAGCAGAGAGATAGCGCCTAACTACAATGAGCAGTTCTTC. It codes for CATSREIAPNYNEQFF.

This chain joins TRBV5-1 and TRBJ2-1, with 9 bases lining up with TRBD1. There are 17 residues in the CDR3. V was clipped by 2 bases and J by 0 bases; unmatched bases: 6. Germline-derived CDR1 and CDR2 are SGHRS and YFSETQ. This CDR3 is CASSFLTGGVSYNEQFF. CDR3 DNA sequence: TGCGCCAGCAGCTTCTTGACAGGGGGAGTCTCCTACAATGAGCAGTTCTTC.

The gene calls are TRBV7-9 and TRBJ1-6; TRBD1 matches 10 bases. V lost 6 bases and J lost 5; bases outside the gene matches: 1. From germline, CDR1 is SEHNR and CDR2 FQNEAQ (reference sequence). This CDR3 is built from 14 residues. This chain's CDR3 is CASRGQGHNSPLHF. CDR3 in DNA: TGTGCCAGCAGGGGACAGGGGCATAATTCACCCCTCCACTTT.

The CDR3 spells CASSPASSSYNEQFF. The CDR3 DNA reads as TGCGCCAGCAGCCCCGCCTCGAGCTCCTACAATGAGCAGTTCTTC. The chain recombines TRBV5-1 with TRBJ2-1; D is unresolved. CDR1 and CDR2 (germline): SGHRS, YFSETQ. This CDR3 contains 15 residues. V shed 4 bases and J shed 0 bases, with 11 bases lying between them.